The 27 T cell receptor beta chains reported below all come from one sample, sequenced in a study of T cell responses to AZD1222 COVID-19 vaccine (dated by TCRdb to about 2021). The library was generated by the immunoSEQ multiplex PCR assay. The source is immuneACCESS, and TCRdb retained only in-frame sequences with V and J called. Part of the clones is not carried over; for the studies checked, unresolved V genes explain less than half of this, and the remainder is unexplained. The sample yields 25,000 to 30,000 clones; about nine tenths were counted once. Of the sample, 1% to 1.5% falls within the top ten clones. Taken with the paper, the label for time point translates to: baseline before first vaccination. Source: peripheral blood, taken on day 0 of AZD1222 vaccination. Every receptor here comes from an adult in good health.

The chain is built from TRBV19 and TRBJ2-6; D is unresolved. Between the trimmed V and J ends, which lost 8 bases and 1 base, there was a span of 6 bases. The CDR3 loop spans 13 amino acids. Germline CDR1 and CDR2: LNHDA and SQIVND (reference sequence). The CDR3 spells CASSASGANVLTF. CDR3 nucleotides: TGTGCCAGTTCGGCTTCTGGGGCCAACGTCCTGACTTTC.

The chain combines TRBV19 with TRBJ2-4; perhaps TRBD1 as D (6 bases). Germline V gene lookup returns CDR1 LNHDA and CDR2 SQIVND (reference sequence). The CDR3 loop spans 15 amino acids. Trimming left V 2 bases short and J 0 bases short, with 8 bases between. CDR3 nucleotides: TGTGCCAGTAGTATACAGGGGCTAGCCAAAAACATTCAGTACTTC. It is translated as CASSIQGLAKNIQYF.

The rearrangement joins TRBV3-1 (or the pseudogene TRBV3-2) to TRBJ1-2; TRBD1 is a possible D gene (6 bases). The V and J ends lost 2 bases and 3 bases respectively, with 13 bases between them. The germline CDR1 and CDR2 sequences are LGHDT and YNNKEL (reference sequence). The CDR3 covers 15 residues. Here the CDR3 reads CASSQRAGEDYGYTF. The CDR3 DNA reads TGTGCCAGCAGCCAAAGGGCAGGGGAAGACTATGGCTACACCTTC.

The chain employs TRBV4-1 and TRBJ2-5, with D perhaps TRBD2 (5 bases). Germline V gene data show CDR1 as MGHRA and CDR2 as YSYEKL. V gave up 0 bases and J gave up 1 base, with 6 bases separating them. The CDR3 runs to 14 residues. For the CDR3, the DNA is TGCGCCAGCAGCCAAGAGCGGGCCCAAGAGACCCAGTACTTC. Its translation: CASSQERAQETQYF.

The chain links TRBV4-1 to TRBJ1-5, with D maybe TRBD1 (5 bases). Germline V gene data show CDR1 as MGHRA and CDR2 as YSYEKL. This CDR3 region has 16 residues. V gave up 3 bases and J gave up 3 bases, with 15 bases separating them. The CDR3: CASSQDYRGLNQPQHF. CDR3 bases: TGCGCCAGCAGCCAGGATTACCGGGGCCTCAATCAGCCCCAGCATTTT.

The J gene is TRBJ2-1, the V gene TRBV2; D gene unclear. V was shortened by 6 bases and J by 3 bases, with 12 bases between the two germline ends. Germline V lookup: CDR1 SNHLY, CDR2 FYNNEI. There are 14 residues in the CDR3. CDR3 DNA sequence: TGTGCCAGCAGGGATTGGGCAGACTACAATGAGCAGTTCTTC. This gives the protein CASRDWADYNEQFF.

V usage is TRBV2 and J usage is TRBJ2-5; 9 bases align to TRBD1. CDR3 length: 14 amino acids. V gave up 6 bases and J gave up 9 bases; unmatched junction bases: 11. Germline-derived CDR1 and CDR2 are SNHLY and FYNNEI. The CDR3 sequence: CASRKAGTGMAQYF. In DNA, the CDR3 is TGTGCCAGCAGAAAAGCCGGGACAGGGATGGCCCAGTACTTC.

With regard to this clone: In this CDR3 the conserved last residue, phenylalanine or tryptophan, is missing, so a read error is likely. The DNA is omitted, as the CDR3 cannot be located on it reliably, and the CDR3 follows TCRdb's listing. The CDR3 reads CASSLDWES. The chain couples TRBV5-5 to TRBJ2-7; TRBD2 is the table's D call, not checked against the DNA. Inclusive of both ends, the CDR3 amounts to 9 amino acids. Germline CDR1 is SGHKS and CDR2 is YYEKEE (reference sequence).

This rearrangement joins TRBV6-5 to TRBJ2-7, with 7 bases fitting TRBD2. With V trimmed by 8 bases and J by 0 bases, 1 base remained unmatched. Germline V gene lookup returns CDR1 MNHEY and CDR2 SVGAGI. The CDR3 extends over 12 amino acids. The CDR3: CASGRASYEQYF. The CDR3, as DNA: TGTGCCAGCGGGAGGGCCTCCTACGAGCAGTACTTC.

J is TRBJ2-1 and V is TRBV11-2, with 9 bases identical to TRBD2. The J segment lost 8 bases and the V segment lost 4 bases, leaving 12 bases of the junction unmatched. Germline V lookup: CDR1 SGHAT, CDR2 FQNNGV. The CDR3 sequence is 16 residues long. CDR3 DNA sequence: TGTGCCAGCAGCTCTCCCGGCGGGGGGGGTTCGCATGAGCAGTTCTTC. This translates into CASSSPGGGGSHEQFF.

The chain employs TRBV3-1 (or the pseudogene TRBV3-2) and TRBJ1-6; D unresolved. V lost 2 bases and J lost 11, with 13 bases in between. From germline, CDR1 is LGHDT and CDR2 YNNKEL (reference sequence). The CDR3 has 14 amino acids. In DNA form, the CDR3 reads TGTGCCAGCAGCCAAAATGGAGGGCTAGCACCCCTCCACTTT. Its translation: CASSQNGGLAPLHF.

This clone was seen a few times. The V and J genes are TRBV10-1 and TRBJ2-1; TRBD2 is a possible D gene (5 bases). V lost 11 bases to trimming and J lost 0 bases, with 23 bases between them. This CDR3 has 17 amino acids. The V gene's germline CDR1 is WNHNN and CDR2 SYGVQD (reference sequence). CDR3 amino acids: CAGVRGCGSSSYNEQFF. Here the CDR3 DNA reads TGCGCCGGGGTGAGAGGGTGCGGCTCTAGCTCCTACAATGAGCAGTTCTTC.

This chain joins TRBV4-1 and TRBJ1-3; D is possibly TRBD1 (6 bases). V gave up 0 bases and J gave up 4 bases, with 13 bases separating them. Germline V gene lookup returns CDR1 MGHRA and CDR2 YSYEKL. This CDR3 region has 16 residues. The CDR3 sequence: CASSQDIGGRGNTIYF. The CDR3 DNA follows: TGCGCCAGCAGCCAAGATATCGGGGGGCGAGGAAACACCATATATTTT.

V usage is TRBV19 and J usage is TRBJ1-1, with no clear D. CDR1 and CDR2 from the germline V gene are LNHDA and SQIVND (reference sequence). There are 14 residues in the CDR3. Deletions cut 4 bases from V and 1 base from J, with 10 bases between. The CDR3 sequence is CASSTQIGNTEAFF. CDR3 DNA: TGTGCCAGTAGTACCCAGATAGGGAACACTGAAGCTTTCTTT.

The chain joins TRBV9 to TRBJ2-6, with a tentative D call TRBD2 (6 bases). The CDR3 covers 17 residues. Germline assignment: CDR1 SGDLS and CDR2 YYNGEE. The V and J ends lost 0 bases and 4 bases respectively, with 14 bases between them. The CDR3 loop is CASSVATRSLGANVLTF. The CDR3 region has the DNA TGTGCCAGCAGCGTAGCGACTAGGAGTTTAGGGGCCAACGTCCTGACTTTC.

This rearrangement joins TRBV19 to TRBJ1-1; no definite D call. Germline V gene lookup returns CDR1 LNHDA and CDR2 SQIVND (reference sequence). This CDR3 comprises 15 residues. V shed 8 bases and J shed 2 bases, with 18 bases lying between them. This CDR3 is CASASSWTSNTEAFF. CDR3 nucleotide sequence: TGTGCCAGTGCCTCGAGCTGGACGTCCAACACTGAAGCTTTCTTT.

The J gene is TRBJ1-1, the V gene TRBV4-1; 8 bases fit TRBD1. Per the germline V gene, CDR1 is MGHRA and CDR2 is YSYEKL. The J segment lost 10 bases and the V segment lost 0 bases, leaving 7 bases of the junction unmatched. This CDR3 comprises 14 residues. As DNA, the CDR3 is TGCGCCAGCAGCCAAGATCAGGGGGCAGGGCGAGCTTTCTTT. It yields the protein CASSQDQGAGRAFF.

The chain links TRBV5-1 to TRBJ2-3; tentatively, D is TRBD1 or TRBD2 (5 bases each). The germline V gene has CDR1 SGHRS and CDR2 YFSETQ. CDR3 length: 17 residues. Trimming removed 0 bases at V and 3 bases at J, with 17 bases between. The CDR3 protein is CASSLDVGTPRTDTQYF. As DNA, the CDR3 is TGCGCCAGCAGCTTGGATGTAGGGACCCCTAGGACAGATACGCAGTATTTT.

V and J are TRBV29-1 and TRBJ1-4; D unresolved. This CDR3 has 14 amino acids. Trimming left V 6 bases short and J 0 bases short, with 11 bases between. Germline CDR1 is SQVTM and CDR2 is ANQGSEA. CDR3 bases: TGCAGCGTCGTTAAATTTGCAACTAATGAAAAACTGTTTTTT. As protein: CSVVKFATNEKLFF.

V gene TRBV20-1 combines with J gene TRBJ2-1; D is possibly TRBD1 (5 bases). V shed 3 bases and J shed 6 bases, with 12 bases lying between them. This CDR3 region has 13 residues. Germline values: CDR1 DFQATT, CDR2 SNEGSKA (reference sequence). In DNA, the CDR3 is TGCAGTGCTAGTATGGACACACTCAATGAGCAGTTCTTC. Translating gives CSASMDTLNEQFF.

V and J are TRBV4-1 and TRBJ2-3; 14 bases are a match to TRBD2. CDR3 length: 16 residues. Germline V gives CDR1 MGHRA, CDR2 YSYEKL. V dropped 3 bases and J dropped 2; count of bases not matched to a gene: 1. CDR3 nucleotides: TGCGCCAGCAGCCAGGGACTAGCGGGAGTCACAGATACGCAGTATTTT. Translation gives CASSQGLAGVTDTQYF.

The chain is built from TRBV2 and TRBJ1-5, with D possibly TRBD1 on 5 matching bases. Trimming stripped 4 bases from V and 4 bases from J, with 8 bases between. The germline gives CDR1 SNHLY, CDR2 FYNNEI. The CDR3 runs to 13 residues. CDR3 in amino acids: CASSVQGNQPQHF. CDR3 sequence (DNA): TGTGCCAGCAGTGTTCAGGGAAATCAGCCCCAGCATTTT.

This chain uses TRBV27 with TRBJ2-5; 10 positions match TRBD1. Germline V gene sequence: CDR1 MNHEY, CDR2 SMNVEV (reference sequence). The CDR3 extends over 15 amino acids. V was pared by 4 bases and J by 5 bases, with 7 bases of the junction left unmatched. CDR3 coding DNA: TGTGCCAGCAGTTCTCTCGGGACAGGGGATGAGACCCAGTACTTC. The encoded protein is CASSSLGTGDETQYF.

This clone was counted a few times. V and J are TRBV29-1 and TRBJ2-5; no reliable D call. This CDR3 region has 9 residues. Trimming removed 6 bases at V and 9 bases at J, with 8 bases between. Per germline, CDR1 SQVTM and CDR2 ANQGSEA. The CDR3 here is CSVSPAQYF. CDR3 nucleotides: TGCAGCGTAAGCCCGGCCCAGTACTTC.

This clone came up once. The chain joins TRBV5-1 to TRBJ2-3; 9 bases map to TRBD2. From germline, CDR1 is SGHRS and CDR2 YFSETQ. J lost 4 bases, V lost 4 bases, and 4 bases had no gene match. CDR3 length equals 14 residues. CDR3 sequence reads: CASSPGTSPDTQYF. The DNA of the CDR3 is TGCGCCAGCAGCCCTGGGACTAGCCCAGATACGCAGTATTTT.

The chain links TRBV24-1 to TRBJ2-3; 8 positions agree with TRBD1. V was clipped by 4 bases and J by 6 bases; unmatched bases: 8. Germline V gives CDR1 KGHDR, CDR2 SFDVKD. The CDR3 runs to 15 residues. CDR3 amino acids: CATSDGGQGADTQYF. The CDR3 coding sequence is TGTGCCACCAGTGACGGCGGGCAGGGGGCGGATACGCAGTATTTT.

The chain combines TRBV9 with TRBJ2-7, with 7 positions matching TRBD1. V was pared by 0 bases and J by 5 bases, with 11 bases of the junction left unmatched. Germline V CDR1 and CDR2: SGDLS, YYNGEE. The CDR3 contains 16 residues. The CDR3, as DNA: TGTGCCAGCAGCGTAGAGGGGACAGTCGTGTGGGACGAGCAGTACTTC. It yields the protein CASSVEGTVVWDEQYF.